These 26 T cell receptor beta chains came from one sample sequenced in a study of T cell responses to AZD1222 COVID-19 vaccine. This table comes from immunoSEQ multiplex PCR, and its TCRdb copy is limited to in-frame clones, with some not included. The sample lists roughly 140,000 clones, roughly 93% seen once, with 9.5% to 15% in the top ten. The sample in question was peripheral blood, obtained after recovery from COVID-19. The origin of the receptors is an adult who had recovered from COVID-19.

This chain uses TRBV5-1 with TRBJ2-7; D perhaps matches TRBD2 (6 bases). The V and J ends lost 4 bases and 1 base respectively, with 9 bases between them. This CDR3 spans 13 amino acids. Germline lookup yields CDR1 SGHRS and CDR2 YFSETQ. DNA for the CDR3: TGCGCCAGCAGCATAGGGACTTCCTACGAGCAGTACTTC. This encodes CASSIGTSYEQYF.

This clone was detected once. The rearrangement links TRBV29-1 to TRBJ1-1; D gene unclear. CDR1 and CDR2 from the germline V gene are SQVTM and ANQGSEA. This CDR3 has 13 amino acids. The V and J ends lost 4 bases and 1 base respectively, with 10 bases between them. CDR3 region: CSVAAQPNTEAFF. CDR3 bases: TGCAGCGTTGCCGCTCAGCCGAACACTGAAGCTTTCTTT.

This clone was observed a single time. V usage is TRBV5-1 and J usage is TRBJ1-1; D gene uncertain. CDR1 is SGHRS, CDR2 YFSETQ, per germline. There are 14 residues in the CDR3. Trimming cost V 0 bases and J 4 bases, with 10 bases left between them. CDR3 loop: CASSLDGVVTEAFF. As DNA, the CDR3 is TGCGCCAGCAGCTTGGATGGAGTGGTCACTGAAGCTTTCTTT.

V gene TRBV9 combines with J gene TRBJ2-2; TRBD2 aligns across 9 bases. V trimming: 0 bases; J trimming: 6 bases; junction bases outside the gene matches: 9. This CDR3 is built from 17 residues. Germline V gene sequence: CDR1 SGDLS, CDR2 YYNGEE. The CDR3 sequence: CASSVDDSGSIAGELFF. The CDR3 nucleotides read TGTGCCAGCAGCGTAGATGATAGCGGGAGTATAGCCGGGGAGCTGTTTTTT. The full variable domain, with the rest looked up from reference TRBV9 and TRBJ2-2, is DSGVTQTPKHLITATGQRVTLRCSPRSGDLSVYWYQQSLDQGLQFLIQYYNGEERAKGNILERFSAQQFPDLHSELNLSSLELGDSALYFCASSVDDSGSIAGELFFGEGSRLTVL.

The chain employs TRBV5-1 and TRBJ2-7, with 7 bases aligning to TRBD1. V trimming: 0 bases; J trimming: 3 bases; junction bases outside the gene matches: 12. The germline V gene has CDR1 SGHRS and CDR2 YFSETQ. The length of the CDR3 is 17 residues. The CDR3: CASSLVSGTAPIYEQYF. CDR3 coding DNA: TGCGCCAGCAGCTTGGTATCTGGGACAGCGCCAATCTACGAGCAGTACTTC.

This sequence joins TRBV12-3 or TRBV12-4 and TRBJ2-6; the D is unclear. The V end was cut by 5 bases, the J end by 12 bases, with 8 bases between. The length of the CDR3 is 11 residues. The CDR3: CASSRVLVLTF. The CDR3 DNA sequence: TGTGCCAGCAGTCGGGTCCTCGTCCTGACTTTC.

The gene calls are TRBV11-2 and TRBJ1-6; no firm D call. With 2 bases removed from V and 7 bases from J, the gap between germline ends came to 15 bases. CDR3 length: 16 residues. The germline CDR1 and CDR2 sequences are SGHAT and FQNNGV. This CDR3 reads CASSLSTGMRNSPLHF. The CDR3 bases are TGTGCCAGCAGCTTATCCACTGGAATGAGGAATTCACCCCTCCACTTT.

The gene calls are TRBV6-5 and TRBJ1-1; 9 bases align to TRBD1. With 5 bases clipped from V and 1 base from J, the junction kept 2 bases outside the gene matches. The CDR3 runs 14 residues. CDR1 is MNHEY and CDR2 is SVGAGI in the germline V gene. The CDR3 DNA reads TGTGCCAGCAGTCAGGGACAGGGGAACACTGAAGCTTTCTTT. Protein sequence: CASSQGQGNTEAFF.

The rearrangement joins TRBV11-2 to TRBJ1-1; D is uncertain. Per germline, CDR1 SGHAT and CDR2 FQNNGV. V shed 5 bases and J shed 1 base, with 8 bases lying between them. This CDR3 region has 13 residues. The CDR3, as DNA: TGTGCCAGCAGCCCCAGGCCGAACACTGAAGCTTTCTTT. Translating it yields CASSPRPNTEAFF.

This sequence joins TRBV30 and TRBJ2-2; perhaps D is TRBD1 or TRBD2 (6 bases each). The V gene's germline CDR1 is GTSNPN and CDR2 SVGIG (reference sequence). V dropped 2 bases and J dropped 5 bases, with 21 bases sitting between them. This CDR3 is 17 amino acids long. CDR3 loop: CAWSPGAGQLWTGELFF. CDR3 DNA: TGTGCCTGGAGTCCTGGCGCGGGACAACTCTGGACCGGGGAGCTGTTTTTT.

This chain links TRBV4-2 with TRBJ2-3, with TRBD2 identical over 12 bases. The CDR3 contains 19 residues. With 0 bases clipped from V and 0 bases from J, the junction kept 7 bases outside the gene matches. Looked up from germline, CDR1 is LGHNA and CDR2 is YNFKEQ. The CDR3 DNA sequence: TGTGCCAGCAGCCAAGATCTGACTAGCGGGAGTGGGAGCACAGATACGCAGTATTTT. This gives the protein CASSQDLTSGSGSTDTQYF.

The chain joins TRBV18 to TRBJ1-5; D not certain. Trimming left V 6 bases short and J 6 bases short, with 15 bases between. This CDR3 region has 14 residues. Germline V gives CDR1 KGHSH, CDR2 LQKENI. The CDR3 sequence: CASSRALSSQPQHF. For the CDR3, the DNA is TGTGCCAGCTCGCGGGCCCTTTCATCTCAGCCCCAGCATTTT. The full variable domain, with the rest looked up from reference TRBV18 and TRBJ1-5, is NAGVMQNPRHLVRRRGQEARLRCSPMKGHSHVYWYRQLPEEGLKFMVYLQKENIIDESGMPKERFSAEFPKEGPSILRIQQVVRGDSAAYFCASSRALSSQPQHFGDGTRLSIL.

This rearrangement joins TRBV29-1 to TRBJ2-7; D is possibly TRBD1 (5 bases). This CDR3 has 13 residues. V lost 4 bases and J 5 bases, leaving 15 bases between the germline ends. Looked up from germline, CDR1 is SQVTM and CDR2 is ANQGSEA. The CDR3 reads CSVARRDLDEQYF. For the CDR3, the DNA is TGCAGCGTTGCCCGCAGGGATCTCGACGAGCAGTACTTC.

The chain couples TRBV5-5 to TRBJ1-2; D is uncertain. This CDR3 region has 13 residues. V gave up 5 bases and J gave up 0 bases, with 8 bases separating them. Germline V gene data show CDR1 as SGHKS and CDR2 as YYEKEE (reference sequence). CDR3 residues: CASRRAPNYGYTF. The CDR3 region has the DNA TGTGCCAGCAGGAGGGCCCCTAACTATGGCTACACCTTC.

This rearrangement joins TRBV7-2 to TRBJ2-3; D might be TRBD1 (6 bases). Germline assignment: CDR1 SGHTA and CDR2 FQGNSA. V was pared by 4 bases and J by 0 bases, with 17 bases between. The CDR3 has 17 residues. CDR3 DNA sequence: TGTGCCAGCAGCTCGTACATCCAGGGGATGAGCACAGATACGCAGTATTTT. This codes for CASSSYIQGMSTDTQYF.

The chain has TRBV18 and TRBJ1-2, with D possibly being TRBD1 (6 bases). This CDR3 has 15 amino acids. Germline CDR1 reads KGHSH; CDR2 reads LQKENI. Deletions cut 3 bases from V and 7 bases from J, with 18 bases between. The CDR3 reads CASSPKKTGSGGYTF. Here the CDR3 DNA reads TGTGCCAGCTCACCTAAAAAAACAGGGAGCGGTGGCTACACCTTC.

J is TRBJ2-5 and V is TRBV5-1; D not resolved. The CDR3 totals 15 residues. Per germline, CDR1 SGHRS and CDR2 YFSETQ. V was cut by 3 bases and J by 0 bases, with 12 bases left in between. In nucleotides, the CDR3 is TGCGCCAGCAGCTGGAACCCGACAAACCAAGAGACCCAGTACTTC. This gives the protein CASSWNPTNQETQYF.

The rearrangement uses TRBV7-6 and TRBJ1-5; D possibly corresponds to TRBD1 (6 bases). Germline V lookup: CDR1 SGHVS, CDR2 FNYEAQ. Between the trimmed V and J ends, which lost 1 base and 5 bases, there was a span of 12 bases. The CDR3 extends over 15 amino acids. CDR3 protein: CASSLGGDTDQPQHF. In nucleotides, the CDR3 is TGTGCCAGCAGCTTAGGGGGGGACACTGATCAGCCCCAGCATTTT. Variable domain in full (rest from reference TRBV7-6 and TRBJ1-5): GAGVSQSPRYKVTKRGQDVALRCDPISGHVSLYWYRQALGQGPEFLTYFNYEAQQDKSGLPNDRFSAERPEGSISTLTIQRTEQRDSAMYRCASSLGGDTDQPQHFGDGTRLSIL.

This chain joins TRBV19 and TRBJ2-7, with no clear D. This CDR3 has 14 amino acids. The V gene's germline CDR1 is LNHDA and CDR2 SQIVND (reference sequence). V gave up 5 bases and J gave up 0 bases, with 11 bases separating them. Written as DNA, the CDR3 is TGTGCCAGTAGTCCCTTAAAGAGCTCCTACGAGCAGTACTTC. It specifies CASSPLKSSYEQYF.

The chain carries TRBV5-6 and TRBJ2-7; D not resolved. This CDR3 has 14 amino acids. The V end lost 2 bases, the J end lost 0 bases, and 9 bases lay between the germline ends. Germline V gene sequence: CDR1 SGHDT, CDR2 YYEEEE. The CDR3, as DNA: TGTGCCAGCAGCTTTGGCAGCCCCTCCTACGAGCAGTACTTC. This gives the protein CASSFGSPSYEQYF.

The rearrangement joins TRBV15 to TRBJ2-3; 7 bases line up with TRBD2. The trim removed 9 bases at V and 6 bases at J, leaving 6 bases unmatched. The V gene's germline CDR1 is LNHNV and CDR2 YYDKDF (reference sequence). This CDR3 region has 12 residues. DNA for the CDR3: TGTGCCACGGCGGGAGCTCGGGATACGCAGTATTTT. Amino acid sequence: CATAGARDTQYF.

The chain carries TRBV7-9 and TRBJ2-7; no clear D. The CDR3 loop spans 14 amino acids. CDR1 is SEHNR and CDR2 is FQNEAQ in the germline V gene (reference sequence). Trimming pared 5 bases from V and 1 base from J, leaving 12 bases between. In DNA form, the CDR3 reads TGTGCCAGCAGCCGTAGTGGCCTGTCCTACGAGCAGTACTTC. It translates to CASSRSGLSYEQYF.

The CDR3 spells CASSPGLAGGRAKNIQYF. CDR3 coding DNA: TGCGCCAGCAGCCCTGGACTAGCGGGAGGGCGAGCCAAAAACATTCAGTACTTC. The V and J genes are TRBV4-1 and TRBJ2-4; 15 bases align to TRBD2. Losses at the gene ends were 4 bases for V and 0 bases for J; bases not matched to a gene: 4. The germline V gene encodes CDR1 MGHRA and CDR2 YSYEKL. CDR3 length equals 18 residues.

This clone was recorded once. The chain combines TRBV5-1 with TRBJ2-2, with D possibly TRBD2 on 5 matching bases. V was trimmed by 5 bases and J by 0 bases, leaving 11 bases between them. This CDR3 contains 15 residues. Looked up from germline, CDR1 is SGHRS and CDR2 is YFSETQ. DNA of the CDR3: TGCGCCAGCAGGTCCCTAGCTGCGAACACCGGGGAGCTGTTTTTT. This encodes CASRSLAANTGELFF.

The CDR3 region has the DNA TGTGCCAGCAGTTACTCTGGCGGCTCTGGAAACACCATATATTTT. As protein: CASSYSGGSGNTIYF. The chain combines TRBV6-6 with TRBJ1-3, with D hard to call. This CDR3 contains 15 residues. With 0 bases removed from V and 0 bases from J, the gap between germline ends came to 6 bases. Germline lookup yields CDR1 MNHNY and CDR2 SVGAGI (reference sequence).

This clone was counted a single time. The chain uses TRBV19 and TRBJ1-1; D is undetermined. Germline CDR1 LNHDA, CDR2 SQIVND (reference sequence). V was pared by 4 bases and J by 0 bases, with 15 bases between. The CDR3 is made up of 16 amino acids. CDR3 region: CASSTGPLGMNTEAFF. The DNA of the CDR3 is TGTGCCAGTAGTACAGGCCCGCTGGGGATGAACACTGAAGCTTTCTTT.